One TCR beta chain is described in this entry. Using immunoSEQ multiplex PCR, the repertoire was profiled, and TCRdb retains in-frame clones only, with some absent. In the table there are roughly 140,000 clones, about 92% of which are singletons. This CDR3 comprises 13 residues. The V and J ends lost 3 bases and 8 bases respectively, with 13 bases between them. The data were obtained in a study of T cell responses to AZD1222 COVID-19 vaccine. Sample: peripheral blood, taken on day 0 of AZD1222 vaccination. The clonotype originates from an adult in good health. The chain recombines TRBV12-3 or TRBV12-4 with TRBJ1-1, with D tentatively TRBD1 (5 bases). CDR3 residues: CASSFMKGIEAFF. CDR3 in DNA: TGTGCCAGCAGTTTTATGAAGGGGATCGAAGCTTTCTTT.